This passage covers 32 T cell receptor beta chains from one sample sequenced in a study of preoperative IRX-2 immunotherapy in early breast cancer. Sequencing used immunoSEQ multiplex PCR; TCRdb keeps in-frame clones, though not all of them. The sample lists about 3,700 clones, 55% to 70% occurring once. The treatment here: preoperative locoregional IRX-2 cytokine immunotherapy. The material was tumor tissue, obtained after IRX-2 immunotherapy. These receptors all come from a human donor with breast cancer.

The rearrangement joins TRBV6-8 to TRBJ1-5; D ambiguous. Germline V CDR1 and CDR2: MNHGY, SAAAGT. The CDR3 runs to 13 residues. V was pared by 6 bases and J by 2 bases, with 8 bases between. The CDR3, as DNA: TGTGCCAGCAGATTTAGGGGCAATCAGCCCCAGCATTTT. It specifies CASRFRGNQPQHF.

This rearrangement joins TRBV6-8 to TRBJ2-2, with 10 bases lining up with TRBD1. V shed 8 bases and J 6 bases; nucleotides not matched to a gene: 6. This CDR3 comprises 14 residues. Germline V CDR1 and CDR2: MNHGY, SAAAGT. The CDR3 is CASSGTGVPGELFF. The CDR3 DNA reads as TGTGCCAGCTCGGGGACAGGGGTTCCCGGGGAGCTGTTTTTT.

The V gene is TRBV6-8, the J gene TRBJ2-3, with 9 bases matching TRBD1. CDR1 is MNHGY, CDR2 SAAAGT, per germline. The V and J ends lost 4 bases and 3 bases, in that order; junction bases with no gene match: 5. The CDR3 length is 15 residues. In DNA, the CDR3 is TGTGCCAGCAGTTGGGCGGGACAGGGTACAGATACGCAGTATTTT. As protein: CASSWAGQGTDTQYF.

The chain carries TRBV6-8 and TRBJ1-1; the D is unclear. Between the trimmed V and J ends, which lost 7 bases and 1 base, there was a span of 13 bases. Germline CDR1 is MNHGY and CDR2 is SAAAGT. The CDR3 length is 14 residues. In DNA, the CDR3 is TGTGCCAGCATCCCCCGGAAGGGGAACACTGAAGCTTTCTTT. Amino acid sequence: CASIPRKGNTEAFF.

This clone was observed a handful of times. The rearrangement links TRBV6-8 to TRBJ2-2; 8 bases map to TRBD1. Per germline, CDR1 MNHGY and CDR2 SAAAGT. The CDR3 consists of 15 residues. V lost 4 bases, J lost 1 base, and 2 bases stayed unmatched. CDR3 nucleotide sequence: TGTGCCAGCAGTTCCGGGACAGGGAACACCGGGGAGCTGTTTTTT. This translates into CASSSGTGNTGELFF.

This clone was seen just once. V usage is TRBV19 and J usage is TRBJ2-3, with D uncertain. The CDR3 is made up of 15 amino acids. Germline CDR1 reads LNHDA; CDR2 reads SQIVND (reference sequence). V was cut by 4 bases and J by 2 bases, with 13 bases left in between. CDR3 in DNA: TGTGCCAGTAGTACCCGGGTTGGGTTCACAGATACGCAGTATTTT. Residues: CASSTRVGFTDTQYF.

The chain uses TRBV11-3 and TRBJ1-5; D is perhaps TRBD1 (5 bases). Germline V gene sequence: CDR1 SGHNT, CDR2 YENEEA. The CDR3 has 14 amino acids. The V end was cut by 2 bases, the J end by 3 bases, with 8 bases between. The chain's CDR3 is CASSLSGHNQPQHF. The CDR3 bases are TGTGCCAGCAGCTTATCCGGACACAATCAGCCCCAGCATTTT.

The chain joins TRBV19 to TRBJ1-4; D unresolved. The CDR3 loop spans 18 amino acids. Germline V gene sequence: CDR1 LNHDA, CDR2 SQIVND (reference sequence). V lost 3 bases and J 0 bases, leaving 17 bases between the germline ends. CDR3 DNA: TGTGCCAGTAGTATTCAAGGGTTGGGCGGAGCAACTAATGAAAAACTGTTTTTT. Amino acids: CASSIQGLGGATNEKLFF.

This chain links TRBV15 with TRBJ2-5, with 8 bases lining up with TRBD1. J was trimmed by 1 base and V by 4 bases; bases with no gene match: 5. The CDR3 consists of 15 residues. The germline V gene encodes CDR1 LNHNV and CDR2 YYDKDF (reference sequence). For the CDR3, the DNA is TGTGCCACCAGCAAAGGGACAGGCTCCCAAGAGACCCAGTACTTC. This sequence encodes CATSKGTGSQETQYF. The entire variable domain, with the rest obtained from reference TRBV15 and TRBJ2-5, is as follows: DAMVIQNPRYQVTQFGKPVTLSCSQTLNHNVMYWYQQKSSQAPKLLFHYYDKDFNNEADTPDNFQSRRPNTSFCFLDIRSPGLGDTAMYLCATSKGTGSQETQYFGPGTRLLVL.

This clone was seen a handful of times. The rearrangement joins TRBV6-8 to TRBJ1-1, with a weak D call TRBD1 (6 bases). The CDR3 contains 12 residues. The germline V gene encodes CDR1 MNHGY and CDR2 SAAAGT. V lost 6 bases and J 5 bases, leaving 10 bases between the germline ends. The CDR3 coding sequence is TGTGCCAGCAGCTACGACAGGACTGAAGCTTTCTTT. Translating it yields CASSYDRTEAFF.

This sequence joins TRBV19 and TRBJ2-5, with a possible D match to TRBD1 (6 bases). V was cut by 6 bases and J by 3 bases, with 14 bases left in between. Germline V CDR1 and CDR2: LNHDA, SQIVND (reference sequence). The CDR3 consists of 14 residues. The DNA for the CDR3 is TGTGCCAGTAGCCGAACCCGGACAGAAGAGACCCAGTACTTC. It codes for CASSRTRTEETQYF. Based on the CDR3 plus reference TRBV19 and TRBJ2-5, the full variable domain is DGGITQSPKYLFRKEGQNVTLSCEQNLNHDAMYWYRQDPGQGLRLIYYSQIVNDFQKGDIAEGYSVSREKKESFPLTVTSAQKNPTAFYLCASSRTRTEETQYFGPGTRLLVL.

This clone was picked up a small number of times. The CDR3 nucleotides read TGTGCCAGCAGCCCCAGGGGGCAAAAAGAGACCCAGTACTTC. It encodes CASSPRGQKETQYF. This chain links TRBV11-3 with TRBJ2-5; 8 bases agree with TRBD1. CDR1 is SGHNT and CDR2 is YENEEA in the germline V gene. The trim removed 5 bases at V and 3 bases at J, leaving 5 bases unmatched. There are 14 residues in the CDR3.

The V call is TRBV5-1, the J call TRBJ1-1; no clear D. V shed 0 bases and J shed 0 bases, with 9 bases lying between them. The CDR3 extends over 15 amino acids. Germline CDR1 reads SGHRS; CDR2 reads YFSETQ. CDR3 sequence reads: CASSLGPSLNTEAFF. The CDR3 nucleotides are TGCGCCAGCAGCTTGGGGCCGAGCTTGAACACTGAAGCTTTCTTT.

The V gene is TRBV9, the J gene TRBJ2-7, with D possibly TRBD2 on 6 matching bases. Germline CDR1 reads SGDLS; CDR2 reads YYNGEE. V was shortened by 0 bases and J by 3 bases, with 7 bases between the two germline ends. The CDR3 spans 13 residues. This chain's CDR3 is CASSVATSYEQYF. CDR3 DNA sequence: TGTGCCAGCAGCGTAGCGACTAGCTACGAGCAGTACTTC. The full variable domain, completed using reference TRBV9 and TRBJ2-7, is DSGVTQTPKHLITATGQRVTLRCSPRSGDLSVYWYQQSLDQGLQFLIQYYNGEERAKGNILERFSAQQFPDLHSELNLSSLELGDSALYFCASSVATSYEQYFGPGTRLTVT.

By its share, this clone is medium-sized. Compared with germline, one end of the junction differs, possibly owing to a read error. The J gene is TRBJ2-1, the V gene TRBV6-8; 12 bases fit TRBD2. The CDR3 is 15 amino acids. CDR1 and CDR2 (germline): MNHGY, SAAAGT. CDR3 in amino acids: CAISQLAGGRDEQFF. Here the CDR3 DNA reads TGTGCCATCAGTCAACTAGCGGGAGGTCGGGATGAGCAGTTCTTC.

DNA for the CDR3: TGTGCCAGCAGCTTAGACTTAAACCTCTATGGCTACACCTTC. Its translation: CASSLDLNLYGYTF. V gene TRBV11-3 combines with J gene TRBJ1-2; D is uncertain. V lost 0 bases and J lost 4, with 9 bases in between. The CDR3 extends over 14 amino acids. The germline CDR1 and CDR2 sequences are SGHNT and YENEEA.

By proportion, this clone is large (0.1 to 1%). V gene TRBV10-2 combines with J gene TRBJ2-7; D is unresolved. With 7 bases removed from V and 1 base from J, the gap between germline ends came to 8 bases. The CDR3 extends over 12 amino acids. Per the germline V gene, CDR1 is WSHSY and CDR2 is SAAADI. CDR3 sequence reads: CASTGRSYEQYF. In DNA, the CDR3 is TGCGCCAGCACCGGCCGTTCCTACGAGCAGTACTTC.

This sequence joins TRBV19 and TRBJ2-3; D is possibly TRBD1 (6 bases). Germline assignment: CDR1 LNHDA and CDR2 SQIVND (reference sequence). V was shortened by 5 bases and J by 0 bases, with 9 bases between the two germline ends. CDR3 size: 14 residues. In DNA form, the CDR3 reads TGTGCCAGTAGTCACAGGGAGAGCACAGATACGCAGTATTTT. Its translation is CASSHRESTDTQYF. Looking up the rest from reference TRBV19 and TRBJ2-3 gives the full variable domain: DGGITQSPKYLFRKEGQNVTLSCEQNLNHDAMYWYRQDPGQGLRLIYYSQIVNDFQKGDIAEGYSVSREKKESFPLTVTSAQKNPTAFYLCASSHRESTDTQYFGPGTRLTVL.

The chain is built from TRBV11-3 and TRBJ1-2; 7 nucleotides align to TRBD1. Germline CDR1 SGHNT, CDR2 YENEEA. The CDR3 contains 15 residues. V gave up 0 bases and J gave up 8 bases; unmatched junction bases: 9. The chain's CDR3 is CASSLEEGGNRGYTF. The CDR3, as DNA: TGTGCCAGCAGCTTAGAGGAAGGGGGCAACCGCGGCTACACCTTC. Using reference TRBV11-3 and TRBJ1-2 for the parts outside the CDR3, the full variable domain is EAGVVQSPRYKIIEKKQPVAFWCNPISGHNTLYWYLQNLGQGPELLIRYENEEAVDDSQLPKDRFSAERLKGVDSTLKIQPAELGDSAVYLCASSLEEGGNRGYTFGSGTRLTVV.

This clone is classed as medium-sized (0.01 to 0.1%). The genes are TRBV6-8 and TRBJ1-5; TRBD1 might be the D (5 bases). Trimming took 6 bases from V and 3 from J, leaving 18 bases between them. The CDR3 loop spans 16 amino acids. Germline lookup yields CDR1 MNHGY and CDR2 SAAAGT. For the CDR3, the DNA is TGTGCCAGCAGCCGGGGGGTAGAAGGGCTCAATCAGCCCCAGCATTTT. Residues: CASSRGVEGLNQPQHF.

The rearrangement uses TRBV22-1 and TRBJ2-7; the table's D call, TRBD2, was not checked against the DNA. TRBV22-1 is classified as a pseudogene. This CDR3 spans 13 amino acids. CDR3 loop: CATDSGYWHEQYF. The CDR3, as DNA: TGTGCCACCGACAGCGGGTACTGGCACGAGCAGTACTTC.

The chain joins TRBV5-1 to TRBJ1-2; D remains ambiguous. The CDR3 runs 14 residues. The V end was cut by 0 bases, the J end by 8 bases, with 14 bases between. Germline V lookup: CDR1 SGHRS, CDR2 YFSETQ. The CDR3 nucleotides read TGCGCCAGCAGCTTGGACCCGACTGCCCGCGGCTACACCTTC. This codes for CASSLDPTARGYTF.

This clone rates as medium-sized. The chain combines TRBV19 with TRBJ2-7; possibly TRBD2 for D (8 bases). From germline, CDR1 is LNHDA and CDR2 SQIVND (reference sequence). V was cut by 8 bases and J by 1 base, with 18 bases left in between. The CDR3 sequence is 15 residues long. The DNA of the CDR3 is TGTGCCAGTGCACTAGCGGAGGGGGCATCCTACGAGCAGTACTTC. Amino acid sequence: CASALAEGASYEQYF. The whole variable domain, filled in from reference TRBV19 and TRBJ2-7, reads DGGITQSPKYLFRKEGQNVTLSCEQNLNHDAMYWYRQDPGQGLRLIYYSQIVNDFQKGDIAEGYSVSREKKESFPLTVTSAQKNPTAFYLCASALAEGASYEQYFGPGTRLTVT.

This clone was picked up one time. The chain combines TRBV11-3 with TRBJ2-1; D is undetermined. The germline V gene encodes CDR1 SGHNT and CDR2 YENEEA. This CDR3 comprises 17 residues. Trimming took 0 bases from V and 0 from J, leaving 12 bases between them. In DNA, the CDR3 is TGTGCCAGCAGCTTAGATCAAGGCGGTAACTCCTACAATGAGCAGTTCTTC. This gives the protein CASSLDQGGNSYNEQFF.

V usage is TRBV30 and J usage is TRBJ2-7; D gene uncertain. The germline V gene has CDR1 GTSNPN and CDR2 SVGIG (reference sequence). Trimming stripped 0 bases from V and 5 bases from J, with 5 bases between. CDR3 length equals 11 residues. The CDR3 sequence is CAWSVRNEQYF. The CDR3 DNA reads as TGTGCCTGGAGTGTAAGGAACGAGCAGTACTTC.

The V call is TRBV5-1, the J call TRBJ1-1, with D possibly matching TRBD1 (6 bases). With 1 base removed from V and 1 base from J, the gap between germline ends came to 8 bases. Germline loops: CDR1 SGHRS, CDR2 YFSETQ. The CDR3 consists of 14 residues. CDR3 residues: CASSLTGTNTEAFF. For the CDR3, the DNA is TGCGCCAGCAGCTTGACAGGGACGAACACTGAAGCTTTCTTT.

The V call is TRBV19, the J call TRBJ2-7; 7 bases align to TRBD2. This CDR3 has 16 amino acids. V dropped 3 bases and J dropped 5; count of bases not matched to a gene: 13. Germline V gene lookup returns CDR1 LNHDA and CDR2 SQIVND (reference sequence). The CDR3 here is CASSIGSGVDLNEQYF. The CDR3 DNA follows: TGTGCCAGTAGTATTGGGAGCGGGGTGGATTTGAACGAGCAGTACTTC.

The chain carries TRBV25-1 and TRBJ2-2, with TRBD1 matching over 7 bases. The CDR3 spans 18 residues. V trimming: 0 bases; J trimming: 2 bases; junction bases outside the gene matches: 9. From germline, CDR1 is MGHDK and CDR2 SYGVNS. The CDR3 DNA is TGTGCCAGCAGTGAATATGGGGCCGGGACAGTCAACACCGGGGAGCTGTTTTTT. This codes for CASSEYGAGTVNTGELFF.

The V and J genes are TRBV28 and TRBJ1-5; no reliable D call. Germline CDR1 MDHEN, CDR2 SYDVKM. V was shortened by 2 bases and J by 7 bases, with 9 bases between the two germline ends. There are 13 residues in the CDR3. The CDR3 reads CASSLGGEQPQHF. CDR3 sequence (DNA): TGTGCCAGCAGTTTAGGTGGGGAACAGCCCCAGCATTTT.

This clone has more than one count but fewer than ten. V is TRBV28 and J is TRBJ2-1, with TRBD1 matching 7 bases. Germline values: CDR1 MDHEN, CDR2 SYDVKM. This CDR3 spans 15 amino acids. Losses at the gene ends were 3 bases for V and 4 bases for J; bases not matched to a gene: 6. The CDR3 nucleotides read TGTGCCAGCAGTTTTGGACAGGTCACGTACAATGAGCAGTTCTTC. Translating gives CASSFGQVTYNEQFF. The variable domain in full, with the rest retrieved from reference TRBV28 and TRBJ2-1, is DVKVTQSSRYLVKRTGEKVFLECVQDMDHENMFWYRQDPGLGLRLIYFSYDVKMKEKGDIPEGYSVSREKKERFSLILESASTNQTSMYLCASSFGQVTYNEQFFGPGTRLTVL.

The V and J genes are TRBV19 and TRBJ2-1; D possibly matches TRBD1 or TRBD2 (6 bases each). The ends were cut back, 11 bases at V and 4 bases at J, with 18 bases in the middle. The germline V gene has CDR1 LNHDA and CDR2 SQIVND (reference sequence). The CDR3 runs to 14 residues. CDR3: CAPGGGSSYNEQFF. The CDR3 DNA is TGTGCCCCCGGGGGCGGGTCGTCTTACAATGAGCAGTTCTTC.

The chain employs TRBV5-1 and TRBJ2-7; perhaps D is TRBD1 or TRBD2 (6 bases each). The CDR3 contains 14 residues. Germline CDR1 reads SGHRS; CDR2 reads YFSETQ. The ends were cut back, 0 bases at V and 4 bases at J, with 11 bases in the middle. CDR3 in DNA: TGCGCCAGCAGCTTGGACAGGAGGGGGTACGAGCAGTACTTC. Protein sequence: CASSLDRRGYEQYF. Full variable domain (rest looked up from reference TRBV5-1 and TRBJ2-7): KAGVTQTPRYLIKTRGQQVTLSCSPISGHRSVSWYQQTPGQGLQFLFEYFSETQRNKGNFPGRFSGRQFSNSRSEMNVSTLELGDSALYLCASSLDRRGYEQYFGPGTRLTVT.